The present TCR beta chain was sequenced within a study of blood T cells in healthy people across ages. The donors, aged roughly 6 to 90, were healthy Caucasians from Russia. Study findings and constraints: Older age coincided with a roughly linear decline in TCR beta diversity per million T cells. Changes in expanded clonotypes were possibly confounded, as the CMV status of donors was unknown.

PCR was performed a second time for about 7 to 12 cycles using a sample-barcoded 5' primer and a J-beta primer mix. The template-switch adaptor, which had 12 random nucleotides, put a tag on each cDNA molecule. TCRdb processed the 5' RACE reads anew with MiXCR; each CDR3 protein has one entry. The sample contains around 970,000 distinct CDR3 sequences, 45% to 60% of which appear only once. This CDR3 region has 14 residues. The germline V gene encodes CDR1 LNHDA and CDR2 SQIVND (reference sequence). A word on this clonotype: Its antigen is currently unknown.

This chain connects TRBV19 to TRBJ2-7; no definite D call. The assigned J gene may be wrong: the sequence end matches TRBJ2-4 better. The receptor comes from a woman aged 55-70 years in good health. The specimen was blood. Written as DNA, the CDR3 is TGTGCCAGTGGTGACCCGCGTCGCAAAAACATTCAGTACTTC. This translates into CASGDPRRKNIQYF.